This T cell receptor (beta chain) was retrieved from a study of T-cell reconstitution after alpha-beta-depleted transplantation in children. Points from the study as a whole: Reportedly, only several hundred clones from non-depleted graft cells drove alpha-beta T-cell counts at about two months. After one year, T-cell counts and TCRbeta diversity mostly came from new T cells.

This sample's TCRbeta library carried unique molecular identifier barcodes. TCRdb ran MiXCR on the PCR reads and lists one entry per CDR3 protein. This table has approximately 1,000,000 distinct CDR3 sequences, roughly 29% appearing once. The CDR3 runs to 13 residues. Between the trimmed V and J ends, which lost 9 bases and 5 bases, there was a span of 16 bases. Germline values: CDR1 LNHNV, CDR2 YYDKDF (reference sequence). A remark on this clonotype: Antigen specificity is unknown.

The gene calls are TRBV15 and TRBJ2-5; D is unresolved. This receptor was taken from a boy under two years old who had a stem cell transplant for SCID, so the T cells may come from the graft donor. The specimen was PBMCs, mostly from graft donor cells, collected 360 days after TCRalphabeta/CD19-depleted stem cell transplant. DNA of the CDR3: TGTGCCACTACTGAAGTCGCGGAGGAGACCCAGTACTTC. Translating it yields CATTEVAEETQYF.